These 17 T cell receptor beta chains came from one sample sequenced in a study of blood T cell repertoires in COVID-19. TCRdb's copy holds only in-frame clones and misses some; the assay was immunoSEQ multiplex PCR. Here the sample spans 200,000 or so clones, more than 70% being singletons. The source material was PBMCs or T cells enriched from blood (not recorded which). The receptors come from a woman in her forties with acute COVID-19.

The J gene is TRBJ2-2, the V gene TRBV12-3 or TRBV12-4; a possible D gene is TRBD2 (5 bases). Trimming removed 5 bases from V and 5 bases from J, with 9 bases in between. This CDR3 has 13 amino acids. The CDR3 nucleotides are TGTGCCAGCAGTCGGCCGGGGACCGGGGAGCTGTTTTTT. Protein sequence: CASSRPGTGELFF.

This chain links TRBV5-1 with TRBJ1-4; 10 bases are a match to TRBD1. V was pared by 3 bases and J by 12 bases, with 11 bases of the junction left unmatched. In germline, CDR1 is SGHRS, CDR2 YFSETQ. CDR3 length equals 15 residues. The CDR3 reads CASSSTGGAHLELFF. The CDR3 DNA reads TGCGCCAGCAGCTCGACAGGGGGCGCGCACTTGGAACTGTTTTTT.

This clone showed up just once. This sequence joins TRBV18 and TRBJ2-3; tentatively, D is TRBD2 (5 bases). The germline V and J ends were trimmed by 4 bases and 2 bases, with 13 bases remaining between them. CDR1 KGHSH and CDR2 LQKENI come from the germline V gene. The CDR3 is made up of 15 amino acids. The CDR3 region has the DNA TGTGCCAGCTCACTCGACAAGGGAGTCACAGATACGCAGTATTTT. Its translation: CASSLDKGVTDTQYF.

The chain links TRBV28 to TRBJ2-5; 11 nucleotides agree with TRBD2. Unmatched junction bases numbered 9, after V lost 4 bases and J lost 5 bases. CDR1 and CDR2 (germline): MDHEN, SYDVKM. The CDR3 runs to 16 residues. CDR3 in DNA: TGTGCCAGCAGTTCGAATAGCGGGAGGGTTCAGGAGACCCAGTACTTC. It encodes CASSSNSGRVQETQYF.

This sequence joins TRBV4-1 and TRBJ2-2; 7 bases line up with TRBD1. The CDR3 contains 16 residues. With V trimmed by 3 bases and J by 7 bases, 11 bases remained unmatched. Looked up from germline, CDR1 is MGHRA and CDR2 is YSYEKL. CDR3 sequence reads: CASSQGPWTGVGELFF. CDR3 DNA: TGCGCCAGCAGCCAGGGGCCCTGGACAGGAGTCGGGGAGCTGTTTTTT.

This chain links TRBV7-2 with TRBJ1-3; TRBD1 is a possible D gene (5 bases). Germline V gene data show CDR1 as SGHTA and CDR2 as FQGNSA. The CDR3 spans 15 residues. V lost 2 bases and J 0 bases, leaving 8 bases between the germline ends. As DNA, the CDR3 is TGTGCCAGCAGCTTATGGGGCAGCTCTGGAAACACCATATATTTT. Translating it yields CASSLWGSSGNTIYF. Full variable domain (outside the CDR3, taken from reference TRBV7-2 and TRBJ1-3): GAGVSQSPSNKVTEKGKDVELRCDPISGHTALYWYRQSLGQGLEFLIYFQGNSAPDKSGLPSDRFSAERTGGSVSTLTIQRTQQEDSAVYLCASSLWGSSGNTIYFGEGSWLTVV.

This clone was seen once. This chain links TRBV6-5 with TRBJ1-2; 10 bases match TRBD1. Germline CDR1 is MNHEY and CDR2 is SVGAGI. Unmatched junction bases numbered 7, after V lost 8 bases and J lost 1 base. This CDR3 contains 15 residues. CDR3 sequence (DNA): TGTGCCAGCTCTCCTGACAGGGGGCTTAACTATGGCTACACCTTC. This encodes CASSPDRGLNYGYTF.

The chain recombines TRBV6-5 with TRBJ1-1; D remains unclear. Trimming took off 6 bases at V and 1 base at J, with 9 bases between the two ends. From germline, CDR1 is MNHEY and CDR2 SVGAGI. The CDR3 loop spans 13 amino acids. CDR3 region: CASRRVANTEAFF. The CDR3 DNA sequence: TGTGCCAGCAGGAGGGTAGCGAACACTGAAGCTTTCTTT.

V usage is TRBV10-3 and J usage is TRBJ2-7; 10 bases are shared with TRBD1. Germline-derived CDR1 and CDR2 are ENHRY and SYGVKD. The length of the CDR3 is 18 residues. With 3 bases clipped from V and 2 bases from J, the junction kept 13 bases outside the gene matches. CDR3 region: CAISDSGQGRLSTYEQYF. The CDR3 DNA reads TGTGCCATCAGTGACTCGGGACAGGGGCGACTCAGTACCTACGAGCAGTACTTC.

This clone has just a few counts. The chain has TRBV5-1 and TRBJ2-6, with TRBD1 matching over 7 bases. Germline CDR1 SGHRS, CDR2 YFSETQ. This CDR3 spans 17 amino acids. The trim removed 7 bases at V and 0 bases at J, leaving 10 bases unmatched. The CDR3 loop reads CASALLTGSSGANVLTF. CDR3 bases: TGCGCCAGCGCCTTGCTGACAGGGAGCTCTGGGGCCAACGTCCTGACTTTC. Together with reference TRBV5-1 and TRBJ2-6, the CDR3 gives the full variable domain: KAGVTQTPRYLIKTRGQQVTLSCSPISGHRSVSWYQQTPGQGLQFLFEYFSETQRNKGNFPGRFSGRQFSNSRSEMNVSTLELGDSALYLCASALLTGSSGANVLTFGAGSRLTVL.

This clone was observed a handful of times. The rearrangement joins TRBV6-2 or TRBV6-3 to TRBJ2-1; 12 bases line up with TRBD2. This CDR3 is built from 18 residues. The ends lost 2 bases at V and 0 bases at J; junction bases unmatched: 5. Germline V gives CDR1 MNHEY, CDR2 SVGEGT. As DNA, the CDR3 is TGTGCCAGCAGTTACCCTAGCGGGAGGGCCCTCTCCTACAATGAGCAGTTCTTC. This encodes CASSYPSGRALSYNEQFF.

The chain uses TRBV7-2 and TRBJ2-7; TRBD1 might be the D (6 bases). From germline, CDR1 is SGHTA and CDR2 FQGNSA. This CDR3 has 12 amino acids. Trimming removed 2 bases from V and 6 bases from J, with 8 bases in between. The chain's CDR3 is CASSLPGAEQYF. The CDR3 region has the DNA TGTGCCAGCAGCTTACCAGGGGCCGAGCAGTACTTC.

The table lists this clone with a count of one. The chain joins TRBV16 to TRBJ1-5; D is uncertain. The ends were cut back, 0 bases at V and 4 bases at J, with 10 bases in the middle. Germline V lookup: CDR1 KGHSY, CDR2 FQNENV. CDR3 size: 15 residues. The CDR3 DNA sequence: TGTGCCAGCAGCCAATCGAGGAGTGAAAATCAGCCCCAGCATTTT. Translated: CASSQSRSENQPQHF.

V and J are TRBV4-3 and TRBJ2-7; TRBD2 matches at 8 bases. Germline V CDR1 and CDR2: LGHNA, YSLEER. Germline trimming cut 1 base from V and 0 bases from J; bases unmatched to any gene: 8. The length of the CDR3 is 17 residues. The CDR3 reads CASSQGAPSGSSYEQYF. CDR3 DNA: TGCGCCAGCAGCCAAGGAGCCCCAAGCGGGAGCTCCTACGAGCAGTACTTC.

The V call is TRBV2, the J call TRBJ2-5, with D uncertain. The CDR3 totals 14 residues. V dropped 2 bases and J dropped 4 bases, with 11 bases sitting between them. CDR1 and CDR2 from the germline V gene are SNHLY and FYNNEI. In DNA, the CDR3 is TGTGCCAGCAGTGAATTGCCAGGCCTAGAGACCCAGTACTTC. Amino acid sequence: CASSELPGLETQYF. The full variable domain, its missing parts supplied by reference TRBV2 and TRBJ2-5, is EPEVTQTPSHQVTQMGQEVILRCVPISNHLYFYWYRQILGQKVEFLVSFYNNEISEKSEIFDDQFSVERPDGSNFTLKIRSTKLEDSAMYFCASSELPGLETQYFGPGTRLLVL.

This clone was detected only a few times. The chain couples TRBV2 to TRBJ1-2, with 9 bases matching TRBD1. The CDR3 consists of 14 residues. The germline V gene encodes CDR1 SNHLY and CDR2 FYNNEI. With 1 base clipped from V and 3 bases from J, the junction kept 0 bases outside the gene matches. CDR3 loop: CASSEGTGDYGYTF. Here the CDR3 DNA reads TGTGCCAGCAGTGAAGGGACAGGGGACTATGGCTACACCTTC.

The J gene is TRBJ1-1, the V gene TRBV7-9; 7 nucleotides align to TRBD1. Germline V gene lookup returns CDR1 SEHNR and CDR2 FQNEAQ (reference sequence). J was trimmed by 7 bases and V by 0 bases; bases with no gene match: 8. CDR3 size: 15 residues. CDR3 sequence (DNA): TGTGCCAGCAGCTTAGCGCAAGGGGGCGTTTTTGAAGCTTTCTTT. It codes for CASSLAQGGVFEAFF.